One and the same sample provided the 16 T cell receptor beta chains below, sequenced in a study of blood T cell repertoires in COVID-19. Repertoires were generated with immunoSEQ multiplex PCR, while TCRdb's copy carries only in-frame clones and drops some. In the table there are some 110,000 clones, approximately 86% of which are singletons. What was sequenced was peripheral blood. The origin of the receptors is a middle-aged man with acute or convalescent COVID-19.

J is TRBJ1-2 and V is TRBV30; TRBD1 matches at 7 bases. The V segment lost 5 bases and the J segment 7 bases; nucleotides outside the gene matches: 7. This CDR3 comprises 12 residues. Germline CDR1 is GTSNPN and CDR2 is SVGIG (reference sequence). CDR3 sequence: CAWGTGVVGYTF. In nucleotides, the CDR3 is TGTGCCTGGGGTACAGGGGTGGTTGGCTACACCTTC.

The chain couples TRBV6-1 to TRBJ1-5; 9 positions match TRBD1. Germline V gene data show CDR1 as MNHNS and CDR2 as SASEGT. The CDR3 covers 16 residues. The V segment lost 2 bases and the J segment 1 base; nucleotides outside the gene matches: 3. The CDR3 protein is CASSERTGVSNQPQHF. CDR3 coding DNA: TGTGCCAGCAGTGAACGGACAGGGGTGAGCAATCAGCCCCAGCATTTT.

The chain combines TRBV5-4 with TRBJ1-4; 7 positions match TRBD1. This CDR3 comprises 14 residues. Germline V lookup: CDR1 SGHNT, CDR2 YYREEE (reference sequence). The trim removed 0 bases at V and 7 bases at J, leaving 3 bases unmatched. The CDR3 sequence: CASSLGQGGEKLFF. The CDR3 nucleotides read TGTGCCAGCAGCTTGGGACAGGGCGGTGAAAAACTGTTTTTT. Combining the CDR3 with reference TRBV5-4 and TRBJ1-4 gives the whole variable domain ETGVTQSPTHLIKTRGQQVTLRCSSQSGHNTVSWYQQALGQGPQFIFQYYREEENGRGNFPPRFSGLQFPNYSSELNVNALELDDSALYLCASSLGQGGEKLFFGSGTQLSVL.

The rearrangement uses TRBV30 and TRBJ2-7; D is undetermined. CDR1 is GTSNPN, CDR2 SVGIG, per germline (reference sequence). Trimming removed 8 bases at V and 2 bases at J, with 22 bases between. This CDR3 comprises 15 residues. CDR3: CAGNRDRVPTYEQYF. The CDR3 DNA is TGTGCCGGGAACCGAGACCGGGTCCCCACCTACGAGCAGTACTTC.

The chain recombines TRBV18 with TRBJ2-7; perhaps TRBD2 as D (6 bases). Germline V gives CDR1 KGHSH, CDR2 LQKENI. V was pared by 0 bases and J by 4 bases, with 10 bases between. The CDR3 sequence is 14 residues long. The CDR3 protein is CASSPPIRGYEQYF. CDR3 sequence (DNA): TGTGCCAGCTCACCACCTATCCGGGGGTACGAGCAGTACTTC.

The chain recombines TRBV30 with TRBJ1-6; 9 nucleotides align to TRBD1. CDR3 length: 19 residues. J gave up 1 base and V 5 bases, and 15 bases lay outside the gene matches. Looked up from germline, CDR1 is GTSNPN and CDR2 is SVGIG (reference sequence). CDR3 nucleotide sequence: TGTGCCTGGGGGAAATACAGGGGGCTCCGTGTTTCCTATAATTCACCCCTCCACTTT. This gives the protein CAWGKYRGLRVSYNSPLHF.

V is TRBV19 and J is TRBJ2-3; 7 positions match TRBD2. CDR3 length equals 14 residues. V gave up 3 bases and J gave up 5 bases; unmatched junction bases: 5. Germline values: CDR1 LNHDA, CDR2 SQIVND (reference sequence). The CDR3 DNA follows: TGTGCCAGTAGTATGGGTGGGGGGGTAGATACGCAGTATTTT. Its translation: CASSMGGGVDTQYF. Variable domain in full (rest from reference TRBV19 and TRBJ2-3): DGGITQSPKYLFRKEGQNVTLSCEQNLNHDAMYWYRQDPGQGLRLIYYSQIVNDFQKGDIAEGYSVSREKKESFPLTVTSAQKNPTAFYLCASSMGGGVDTQYFGPGTRLTVL.

The chain links TRBV6-2 or TRBV6-3 to TRBJ2-1; 10 nucleotides align to TRBD2. The V gene end was trimmed by 6 bases and the J gene end by 5 bases; junction bases not matched to a gene: 4. The germline gives CDR1 MNHEY, CDR2 SVGEGT. The CDR3 length is 14 residues. The CDR3 bases are TGTGCCAGCAGCCTAGCGGGAGTAAACAATGAGCAGTTCTTC. It yields the protein CASSLAGVNNEQFF.

The V and J genes are TRBV29-1 and TRBJ2-1, with 14 nucleotides matching TRBD2. The CDR3 is made up of 17 amino acids. The junction had 13 bases not matched to a gene; V was cut back by 7 bases and J by 5 bases. The V gene's germline CDR1 is SQVTM and CDR2 ANQGSEA. The CDR3 region is CSGERTSGGMMDNEQFF. The CDR3 DNA reads as TGCAGCGGCGAGCGGACTAGCGGGGGGATGATGGACAATGAGCAGTTCTTC.

The J gene is TRBJ1-1, the V gene TRBV20-1, with D perhaps TRBD1 (5 bases). From germline, CDR1 is DFQATT and CDR2 SNEGSKA (reference sequence). The V gene lost 5 bases and the J gene lost 5 bases, with 9 bases spanning the gap. This CDR3 contains 11 residues. The DNA for the CDR3 is TGCAGTGCTGAACGGGGGACTGAAGCTTTCTTT. As protein: CSAERGTEAFF.

The J gene is TRBJ1-6, the V gene TRBV7-2; TRBD1 might be the D (5 bases). The CDR3 is 14 residues long. V lost 5 bases, J lost 9 bases, and 14 bases lay in between. Germline V gene lookup returns CDR1 SGHTA and CDR2 FQGNSA. The CDR3 nucleotides are TGTGCCAGCAGCCCGACAGAATGGGGTTCACCCCTCCACTTT. Protein product: CASSPTEWGSPLHF. The whole variable domain, remainder taken from reference TRBV7-2 and TRBJ1-6, is GAGVSQSPSNKVTEKGKDVELRCDPISGHTALYWYRQSLGQGLEFLIYFQGNSAPDKSGLPSDRFSAERTGGSVSTLTIQRTQQEDSAVYLCASSPTEWGSPLHFGNGTRLTVT.

V gene TRBV6-2 or TRBV6-3 combines with J gene TRBJ2-3; TRBD2 aligns across 7 bases. V gave up 5 bases and J gave up 1 base; unmatched junction bases: 9. Germline CDR1 and CDR2: MNHEY and SVGEGT. The CDR3 is 16 amino acids. The CDR3 nucleotides read TGTGCCAGCAGTAAGTCCCAGGGAGGGGGCACAGATACGCAGTATTTT. Protein: CASSKSQGGGTDTQYF.

As DNA, the CDR3 is TGTGCCAGCTCACCCGACAGGGATGATGGCTACACCTTC. Its protein product is CASSPDRDDGYTF. The rearrangement uses TRBV18 and TRBJ1-2, with TRBD1 identical over 7 bases. CDR1 and CDR2 from the germline V gene are KGHSH and LQKENI. V trimming: 3 bases; J trimming: 6 bases; junction bases outside the gene matches: 4. CDR3 length: 13 residues.

This clone has only a few counts. V and J are TRBV2 and TRBJ1-5, with 7 nucleotides matching TRBD1. In germline, CDR1 is SNHLY, CDR2 FYNNEI. Trimming took 5 bases from V and 4 from J; bases not matched to a gene: 2. The CDR3 totals 13 residues. CDR3 region: CASSPQGNQPQHF. The CDR3 bases are TGTGCCAGCAGTCCACAGGGGAATCAGCCCCAGCATTTT.

V is TRBV4-3 and J is TRBJ1-2, with D possibly TRBD1 on 5 matching bases. The germline V gene encodes CDR1 LGHNA and CDR2 YSLEER. Trimming took off 0 bases at V and 1 base at J, with 9 bases between the two ends. CDR3 length: 15 residues. The DNA for the CDR3 is TGCGCCAGCAGCCAAGAAGCGGGGGTTAACTATGGCTACACCTTC. It specifies CASSQEAGVNYGYTF.

V usage is TRBV13 and J usage is TRBJ2-2; D not resolved. CDR3 length: 14 residues. Trimming shortened V by 2 bases and J by 3 bases, and 7 bases separated the two germline ends. The germline V gene has CDR1 PRHDT and CDR2 FYEKMQ (reference sequence). CDR3 residues: CASSLISDTGELFF. CDR3 nucleotides: TGTGCCAGCAGCTTAATCTCAGACACCGGGGAGCTGTTTTTT.